The 18 T cell receptor beta chains given below trace back to one sample, sequenced in a study of cytomegalovirus exposure and HLA in healthy donors. The PCR made use of 60 Vbeta and 13 Jbeta primers. Profiled with immunoSEQ multiplex PCR; TCRdb holds only in-frame clones, not every one. The repertoire holds about 98,000 clones, with approximately 70% as singletons. Sequenced: PBMCs. The receptors were gathered from a man aged 50 to 59 in good health and CMV-seronegative.

The gene calls are TRBV5-1 and TRBJ2-1, with a tentative D call TRBD1 (5 bases). V was pared by 5 bases and J by 0 bases, with 9 bases between. Per germline, CDR1 SGHRS and CDR2 YFSETQ. The CDR3 is 14 residues long. The CDR3 coding sequence is TGCGCCAGCAGAGACAGCAGCTCCTACAATGAGCAGTTCTTC. Amino acids: CASRDSSSYNEQFF. Based on the CDR3 plus reference TRBV5-1 and TRBJ2-1, the full variable domain is KAGVTQTPRYLIKTRGQQVTLSCSPISGHRSVSWYQQTPGQGLQFLFEYFSETQRNKGNFPGRFSGRQFSNSRSEMNVSTLELGDSALYLCASRDSSSYNEQFFGPGTRLTVL.

CDR3 protein: CASSGRVSYEQYF. As DNA, the CDR3 is TGTGCCAGCAGCGGCAGGGTATCCTACGAGCAGTACTTC. The chain recombines TRBV7-2 with TRBJ2-7; D perhaps matches TRBD1 (5 bases). Trimming cost V 5 bases and J 1 base, with 9 bases left between them. Germline lookup yields CDR1 SGHTA and CDR2 FQGNSA. The CDR3 totals 13 residues. The variable domain in full, with the rest retrieved from reference TRBV7-2 and TRBJ2-7, is GAGVSQSPSNKVTEKGKDVELRCDPISGHTALYWYRQSLGQGLEFLIYFQGNSAPDKSGLPSDRFSAERTGGSVSTLTIQRTQQEDSAVYLCASSGRVSYEQYFGPGTRLTVT.

V gene TRBV7-3 combines with J gene TRBJ1-6; tentative D call: TRBD1 (6 bases). From germline, CDR1 is SGHTA and CDR2 FQGTGA. This CDR3 comprises 14 residues. With 5 bases removed from V and 6 bases from J, the gap between germline ends came to 11 bases. The CDR3 DNA sequence: TGTGCCAGCAGCATGGGACATAGTAATTCACCCCTCCACTTT. Amino acids: CASSMGHSNSPLHF.

This sequence joins TRBV11-2 and TRBJ1-5; 7 nucleotides match TRBD1. V gave up 5 bases and J gave up 5 bases; unmatched junction bases: 3. Germline CDR1 and CDR2: SGHAT and FQNNGV. The CDR3 runs to 13 residues. The CDR3 coding sequence is TGTGCCAGCAGCCCGCAGGGGGATCAGCCCCAGCATTTT. Translating gives CASSPQGDQPQHF.

The chain couples TRBV13 to TRBJ2-2; 12 positions agree with TRBD2. The J segment lost 6 bases and the V segment lost 3 bases, leaving 5 bases of the junction unmatched. The CDR3 length is 16 residues. Germline lookup yields CDR1 PRHDT and CDR2 FYEKMQ (reference sequence). The CDR3 spells CASSFRTSGESGELFF. The CDR3, as DNA: TGTGCCAGCAGCTTCCGGACTAGCGGGGAGTCCGGGGAGCTGTTTTTT.

The chain has TRBV5-6 and TRBJ1-2, with 8 bases fitting TRBD1. Germline CDR1 reads SGHDT; CDR2 reads YYEEEE. Trimming cost V 4 bases and J 3 bases; bases outside gene matches: 11. This CDR3 region has 16 residues. The CDR3 nucleotides are TGTGCCAGCAGCAAGGACAGGGTGTTAGGGTACTATGGCTACACCTTC. This gives the protein CASSKDRVLGYYGYTF.

This clone was counted between two and nine times. The chain recombines TRBV28 with TRBJ2-5; 7 nucleotides match TRBD1. The tail of the sequence fits TRBJ2-7 better, so the J call may be wrong. The CDR3 spans 14 residues. Germline assignment: CDR1 MDHEN and CDR2 SYDVKM. The CDR3 region has the DNA TGTGCCAGCAGTGGCCACGGCAGGGGGTACGAGCAGTACTTC. Its protein product is CASSGHGRGYEQYF.

The gene calls are TRBV5-4 and TRBJ1-5, with D uncertain. The CDR3 contains 14 residues. Germline V gene lookup returns CDR1 SGHNT and CDR2 YYREEE (reference sequence). The V gene lost 4 bases and the J gene lost 3 bases, with 11 bases spanning the gap. Written as DNA, the CDR3 is TGTGCCAGCAGCCTAGAACCGTTCAATCAGCCCCAGCATTTT. This codes for CASSLEPFNQPQHF.

The rearrangement links TRBV29-1 to TRBJ1-1, with 9 nucleotides matching TRBD1. CDR3 length: 14 residues. Unmatched junction bases numbered 12, after V lost 7 bases and J lost 6 bases. Germline lookup yields CDR1 SQVTM and CDR2 ANQGSEA. CDR3 sequence (DNA): TGCAGCGGCGGGATTCCGGGACAGGGTGCTGAAGCTTTCTTT. It yields the protein CSGGIPGQGAEAFF.

DNA for the CDR3: TGTGCCAGCAGTTTATCCAGCCTCCCGGGACAGGGAGATGGCTACGAGCAGTACTTC. It is translated as CASSLSSLPGQGDGYEQYF. The chain joins TRBV27 to TRBJ2-7, with 9 bases fitting TRBD1. The V and J ends lost 0 bases and 3 bases, in that order; junction bases with no gene match: 15. CDR3 size: 19 residues. The germline V gene encodes CDR1 MNHEY and CDR2 SMNVEV (reference sequence).

The V call is TRBV27, the J call TRBJ1-2; D is possibly TRBD1 (6 bases). Germline CDR1 is MNHEY and CDR2 is SMNVEV (reference sequence). The CDR3 loop spans 17 amino acids. Trimming shortened V by 3 bases and J by 4 bases, and 21 bases separated the two germline ends. The CDR3: CASSLFPPPDSGYGYTF. The CDR3 region has the DNA TGTGCCAGCAGTTTGTTTCCGCCGCCGGACAGCGGCTATGGCTACACCTTC.

The V and J genes are TRBV28 and TRBJ1-5; TRBD1 might be the D (5 bases). V lost 5 bases to trimming and J lost 4 bases, with 6 bases between them. The V gene's germline CDR1 is MDHEN and CDR2 SYDVKM. There are 12 residues in the CDR3. The CDR3 is CASSPGNQPQHF. CDR3 sequence (DNA): TGTGCCAGCAGTCCAGGGAATCAGCCCCAGCATTTT.

The V gene is TRBV29-1, the J gene TRBJ2-2; 9 bases match TRBD1. The CDR3 covers 14 residues. Looked up from germline, CDR1 is SQVTM and CDR2 is ANQGSEA. The V and J ends lost 7 bases and 4 bases, in that order; junction bases with no gene match: 7. The CDR3 DNA follows: TGCAGCGCTCCGGACAGGGGTGGCACCGGGGAGCTGTTTTTT. As protein: CSAPDRGGTGELFF.

The chain joins TRBV9 to TRBJ2-2; D perhaps matches TRBD1 (6 bases). The germline V gene has CDR1 SGDLS and CDR2 YYNGEE. The V end was cut by 4 bases, the J end by 4 bases, with 14 bases between. CDR3 length: 15 residues. CDR3 DNA: TGTGCCAGCAGCACAGACCCACAGGGCACCGGGGAGCTGTTTTTT. This gives the protein CASSTDPQGTGELFF.

This clone was seen a few times. This rearrangement joins TRBV19 to TRBJ2-2, with 10 bases that match TRBD2. Unmatched junction bases numbered 10, after V lost 8 bases and J lost 1 base. CDR1 is LNHDA and CDR2 is SQIVND in the germline V gene (reference sequence). The CDR3 has 17 residues. CDR3 loop: CASVPLAGVWNTGELFF. The CDR3 nucleotides read TGTGCCAGTGTACCCCTAGCGGGGGTTTGGAACACCGGGGAGCTGTTTTTT.

This chain joins TRBV2 and TRBJ2-7; tentative D call: TRBD1 (7 bases). The CDR3 is 14 residues long. Germline V lookup: CDR1 SNHLY, CDR2 FYNNEI. V lost 7 bases and J 2 bases, leaving 15 bases between the germline ends. The CDR3 DNA reads as TGTGCCAGCACCGAGGAGGGGGCAGCCTACGAGCAGTACTTC. This codes for CASTEEGAAYEQYF.

V gene TRBV15 combines with J gene TRBJ1-2, with TRBD1 as a possible D gene (6 bases). The germline V and J ends were trimmed by 3 bases and 4 bases, with 18 bases remaining between them. Looked up from germline, CDR1 is LNHNV and CDR2 is YYDKDF (reference sequence). The length of the CDR3 is 16 residues. CDR3: CATSRGGGRGGYGYTF. The DNA for the CDR3 is TGTGCCACCAGCAGGGGAGGGGGGCGCGGAGGCTATGGCTACACCTTC.

The rearrangement joins TRBV5-6 to TRBJ1-2, with 12 bases aligning to TRBD1. This CDR3 is 17 amino acids long. The germline V gene encodes CDR1 SGHDT and CDR2 YYEEEE. V shed 4 bases and J 3 bases; nucleotides not matched to a gene: 10. The CDR3 loop is CASSPPGTGGVYYGYTF. The DNA of the CDR3 is TGTGCCAGCAGCCCCCCCGGGACAGGGGGCGTCTACTATGGCTACACCTTC.